This T cell receptor (beta chain) was documented in a study of T-cell reconstitution after alpha-beta-depleted transplantation in children. Study-level findings and limits: Reportedly, alpha-beta T cells present about two months post-transplant originated from several hundred expanded clones of graft origin. Surviving recipient T cells and intrathymic progenitors accounted for some patients' high TCRbeta diversity at day 60. Fresh T-cell production supplied most of the T-cell counts and diversity seen one year after transplant.

The CDR3 extends over 16 amino acids. Germline V gene sequence: CDR1 KGHDR, CDR2 SFDVKD. The junction had 4 bases not matched to a gene; V was cut back by 2 bases and J by 1 base. Preparation of the TCRbeta library was carried out with unique molecular identifiers. TCRdb called the PCR reads again in MiXCR, with one record for every CDR3 protein. This table has about 210,000 distinct CDR3 sequences, under 20% appearing once. This clonotype was found a few times. Its antigen is still unknown. The receptor was derived from a male patient under 10 years old who had a stem cell transplant for acute lymphoblastic leukemia, so the T cells may come from the graft donor. The V gene is TRBV24-1, the J gene TRBJ2-1, with 7 bases fitting TRBD2. This sample comprised PBMCs, mostly from graft donor cells, obtained 360 days after TCRalphabeta/CD19-depleted stem cell transplant. CDR3 DNA sequence: TGTGCCACCAGTGATTCCTCGGGAGGATCCTACAATGAGCAGTTCTTC. Protein product: CATSDSSGGSYNEQFF.